A single sample gave rise to the 19 T cell receptor beta chains below, sequenced in a study of CD8 T cells in ankylosing spondylitis. No cognate antigen is known for these TCRs. Whole-study findings and limits: Among TCR beta sequences, a motif of 7 to 9 highly homologous variants appeared characteristic of ankylosing spondylitis blood.

TCRdb redid the calling of the 5' RACE reads with MiXCR, one entry per CDR3 protein. Among a few hundred thousand distinct CDR3 sequences listed, about a fifth were seen once. The sequencing input was blood, either unsorted or a sorted T cell fraction (not recorded which). The receptors come from a male donor with ankylosing spondylitis.

There are a few counts of this clonotype. V gene TRBV20-1 combines with J gene TRBJ2-7; TRBD1 matches at 9 bases. Looked up from germline, CDR1 is DFQATT and CDR2 is SNEGSKA (reference sequence). The CDR3 runs to 13 residues. J lost 4 bases, V lost 2 bases, and 3 bases had no gene match. The CDR3 DNA follows: TGCAGTGCTAGAACAGGGGGCTTTTACGAGCAGTACTTC. It is translated as CSARTGGFYEQYF.

V is TRBV5-1 and J is TRBJ1-6; D gene uncertain. V lost 0 bases, J lost 8 bases, and 12 bases lay in between. This CDR3 is built from 15 residues. Per the germline V gene, CDR1 is SGHRS and CDR2 is YFSETQ. The CDR3 DNA sequence: TGCGCCAGCAGCTTGGATTCCTCCTGGGATTCACCCCTCCACTTT. This codes for CASSLDSSWDSPLHF. Filled out from reference TRBV5-1 and TRBJ1-6, the complete variable domain reads KAGVTQTPRYLIKTRGQQVTLSCSPISGHRSVSWYQQTPGQGLQFLFEYFSETQRNKGNFPGRFSGRQFSNSRSEMNVSTLELGDSALYLCASSLDSSWDSPLHFGNGTRLTVT.

V usage is TRBV28 and J usage is TRBJ2-7; 8 nucleotides match TRBD2. Per the germline V gene, CDR1 is MDHEN and CDR2 is SYDVKM. The CDR3 length is 13 residues. V was clipped by 10 bases and J by 3 bases; unmatched bases: 8. In DNA form, the CDR3 reads TGTGCCACGAGAGCGGGGGTTGGCTACGAGCAGTACTTC. Translated: CATRAGVGYEQYF.

This clonotype was recorded a few times. The chain recombines TRBV12-3 or TRBV12-4 with TRBJ2-2; the D gene is possibly TRBD1 (5 bases). This CDR3 comprises 15 residues. Deletions cut 5 bases from V and 3 bases from J, with 13 bases between. The CDR3 bases are TGTGCCAGCAGTGGTCGAAGGGGCTACACCGGGGAGCTGTTTTTT. It specifies CASSGRRGYTGELFF.

This clonotype has at least ten counts. The chain couples TRBV29-1 to TRBJ2-1; TRBD2 matches at 7 bases. CDR1 and CDR2 from the germline V gene are SQVTM and ANQGSEA. The CDR3 length is 11 residues. The V and J ends lost 3 bases and 13 bases, in that order; junction bases with no gene match: 6. Here the CDR3 reads CSVERTSLQFF. The CDR3 nucleotides read TGCAGCGTTGAGAGGACTAGTCTCCAGTTCTTC.

The gene calls are TRBV9 and TRBJ2-3, with a possible D match to TRBD1 (6 bases). Germline-derived CDR1 and CDR2 are SGDLS and YYNGEE. Trimming shortened V by 4 bases and J by 3 bases, and 18 bases separated the two germline ends. The length of the CDR3 is 16 residues. CDR3 sequence reads: CASSSEGDPSTDTQYF. The CDR3 nucleotides read TGTGCCAGCAGCTCAGAGGGGGACCCTAGTACAGATACGCAGTATTTT.

The V call is TRBV29-1, the J call TRBJ1-2, with 12 bases matching TRBD1. The J segment lost 7 bases and the V segment lost 5 bases, leaving 14 bases of the junction unmatched. CDR1 and CDR2 (germline): SQVTM, ANQGSEA. The CDR3 totals 16 residues. CDR3 sequence (DNA): TGCAGCGTTCCAATCCCGGGACAGGGGGCTAGAGGTGGCTACACCTTC. Translated: CSVPIPGQGARGGYTF.

This clonotype was seen only a few times. This chain joins TRBV29-1 and TRBJ2-1; D may be TRBD1 (7 bases). The germline V and J ends were trimmed by 5 bases and 1 base, with 12 bases remaining between them. This CDR3 contains 14 residues. Germline V gene data show CDR1 as SQVTM and CDR2 as ANQGSEA. The CDR3 DNA reads as TGCAGCGTTCGGGCGGGACAGTCCTACAATGAGCAGTTCTTC. Translation: CSVRAGQSYNEQFF.

This clonotype showed up just a few times. The rearrangement links TRBV24-1 to TRBJ2-1; D might be TRBD1 (5 bases). Trimming took off 3 bases at V and 8 bases at J, with 13 bases between the two ends. The CDR3 length is 14 residues. From germline, CDR1 is KGHDR and CDR2 SFDVKD. The CDR3 nucleotides are TGTGCCACCAGTGATCCCGCTTTAGGGGATGAGCAGTTCTTC. Protein sequence: CATSDPALGDEQFF.

Only a few counts were recorded for this clonotype. J is TRBJ2-3 and V is TRBV5-1; the D is unclear. CDR3 length: 15 amino acids. Germline CDR1 reads SGHRS; CDR2 reads YFSETQ. The germline V and J ends were trimmed by 2 bases and 4 bases, with 14 bases remaining between them. The CDR3 nucleotides are TGCGCCAGCAGCTTAATTGGCTCGGACGCAGATACGCAGTATTTT. Translation gives CASSLIGSDADTQYF.

The chain combines TRBV20-1 with TRBJ2-1, with 14 bases matching TRBD2. The CDR3 covers 14 residues. Germline V CDR1 and CDR2: DFQATT, SNEGSKA (reference sequence). J lost 7 bases, V lost 6 bases, and 5 bases had no gene match. The CDR3 reads CSAHGTSGSNEQFF. In DNA, the CDR3 is TGCAGTGCCCACGGGACTAGCGGGAGTAATGAGCAGTTCTTC.

This clonotype was detected a few times. The chain links TRBV5-1 to TRBJ1-3; D may be TRBD1 (5 bases). CDR1 is SGHRS and CDR2 is YFSETQ in the germline V gene. The CDR3 is 15 amino acids. The V gene lost 0 bases and the J gene lost 0 bases, with 7 bases spanning the gap. The CDR3 sequence is CASSLAGISGNTIYF. Written as DNA, the CDR3 is TGCGCCAGCAGCTTGGCAGGGATCTCTGGAAACACCATATATTTT.

This clonotype was recorded a few times. The chain is built from TRBV5-1 and TRBJ1-1; the D is unclear. V dropped 4 bases and J dropped 5 bases, with 18 bases sitting between them. The CDR3 is 15 residues long. Germline CDR1 SGHRS, CDR2 YFSETQ. This CDR3 is CASSPGGEGKTEAFF. CDR3 sequence (DNA): TGCGCCAGCAGCCCGGGTGGTGAAGGAAAGACTGAAGCTTTCTTT.

This chain connects TRBV28 to TRBJ2-3; no definite D call. The CDR3 consists of 16 residues. V gave up 8 bases and J gave up 4 bases, with 22 bases separating them. CDR1 is MDHEN and CDR2 is SYDVKM in the germline V gene. The CDR3, as DNA: TGTGCCAGCCCCCCTACGGCCCCCGGTCCACCAGATACGCAGTATTTT. It specifies CASPPTAPGPPDTQYF.

The CDR3 is CASSQTTYTQYF. The CDR3 DNA reads TGTGCCAGCAGCCAAACGACTTATACGCAGTATTTT. The chain carries TRBV4-2 and TRBJ2-3; D remains unclear. CDR1 is LGHNA and CDR2 is YNFKEQ in the germline V gene. Trimming pared 2 bases from V and 7 bases from J, leaving 7 bases between. This CDR3 region has 12 residues.

The chain employs TRBV20-1 and TRBJ2-1; a possible D gene is TRBD1 (6 bases). This CDR3 comprises 14 residues. V was pared by 2 bases and J by 8 bases, with 16 bases between. Germline V CDR1 and CDR2: DFQATT, SNEGSKA (reference sequence). The CDR3 reads CSARFSNRADEQFF. The CDR3 nucleotides are TGCAGTGCTAGATTTTCTAACAGGGCCGATGAGCAGTTCTTC.

This clonotype was observed at least ten times. The V gene is TRBV20-1, the J gene TRBJ1-3; tentative D call: TRBD1 (6 bases). V dropped 2 bases and J dropped 0 bases, with 17 bases sitting between them. This CDR3 has 17 amino acids. Germline V CDR1 and CDR2: DFQATT, SNEGSKA (reference sequence). CDR3 region: CSARTLGGSYSGNTIYF. CDR3 nucleotide sequence: TGCAGTGCTAGAACGCTCGGGGGCAGCTACTCTGGAAACACCATATATTTT.

The V and J genes are TRBV11-2 and TRBJ2-2; D possibly matches TRBD1 or TRBD2 (5 bases each). The CDR3 consists of 17 residues. Germline CDR1 reads SGHAT; CDR2 reads FQNNGV. V was cut by 5 bases and J by 1 base, with 17 bases left in between. The CDR3, as DNA: TGTGCCAGCAGCGCCGATTCCGGGACCCTGAACACCGGGGAGCTGTTTTTT. Protein product: CASSADSGTLNTGELFF.

In its sample, this clonotype was seen many times. The rearrangement joins TRBV12-3 or TRBV12-4 to TRBJ2-7; TRBD2 matches at 11 bases. Losses at the gene ends were 6 bases for V and 4 bases for J; bases not matched to a gene: 2. The length of the CDR3 is 13 residues. CDR3 in amino acids: CASSRTSGYEQYF. In DNA form, the CDR3 reads TGTGCCAGCAGCAGGACTAGCGGGTACGAGCAGTACTTC.